This T cell receptor beta chain originates from a study of control samples from healthy donors and cancer patients. Sequencing was performed with immunoSEQ multiplex PCR; in TCRdb, only in-frame clones are kept and a portion is missing. The sample comprises approximately 220,000 clones, around 94% of which are singletons, and about 1.6% rests with the top ten. The TCR was taken from a man aged 45-65 years in good health. The source material was blood.

The CDR3: CASSHFGQERGNTIYF. The CDR3 DNA sequence: TGTGCCAGCAGCCATTTTGGACAGGAGCGGGGAAACACCATATATTTT. The J gene is TRBJ1-3, the V gene TRBV3-1 (or the pseudogene TRBV3-2); 7 nucleotides agree with TRBD1. This CDR3 has 16 amino acids. Germline V gene sequence: CDR1 LGHDT, CDR2 YNNKEL (reference sequence). Losses at the gene ends were 3 bases for V and 4 bases for J; bases not matched to a gene: 9.